The sequence of this TCR beta chain was determined in a study of molecular identifiers for immune sequencing clone quantification. Each CDR3 protein is one row after TCRdb ran MiXCR on the PCR reads. Of around 320,000 distinct CDR3 sequences listed, 24% are singletons. CDR3 length equals 15 residues. Germline loops: CDR1 SQVTM, CDR2 ANQGSEA. V shed 4 bases and J shed 3 bases, with 13 bases lying between them. This chain joins TRBV29-1 and TRBJ2-6, with D hard to call. The sequencing sample was made of naive CD8+ T cells from blood, with Jurkat cell RNA spiked in. Stated subset: FACS-sorted CD8+CD4-CCR7+CD45RA+ naive T cells. This clonotype was obtained from a human donor in good health. Some libraries in this study had Jurkat cell RNA spiked in. CDR3 DNA: TGCAGCGTTGCGGAGCACGCTAGTGGGGCCAACGTCCTGACTTTC. Translation gives CSVAEHASGANVLTF.